Included here is one T cell receptor (beta chain) sequence, with context. Authors' processing steps: Scientists estimated how many nucleated cells there were by amplifying reference gene primers. Generated by immunoSEQ multiplex PCR, the TCRdb table keeps only in-frame clones and is missing some. The DNA gave D and trimming, while V, J and clone size come from that table. The data show 310,000 or so clones, approximately 91% seen once. This specimen comes from a study of blood T cell repertoires in COVID-19. Study at large: Acute and convalescent COVID-19 specimens originated in the United States, Italy and Spain. PBMCs, B-cell-depleted T cells, or T cells were the source of the cDNA or gDNA that made up the material.

Germline V gene lookup returns CDR1 MNHEY and CDR2 SMNVEV (reference sequence). With 1 base removed from V and 10 bases from J, the gap between germline ends came to 8 bases. The CDR3 consists of 12 residues. Sequencing was done on a sample of PBMCs or T cells enriched from blood (not recorded which). This TCR was sampled from a woman between 35 and 50 years old who had recovered from COVID-19. The gene calls are TRBV27 and TRBJ2-1; possibly TRBD2 for D (5 bases). For the CDR3, the DNA is TGTGCCAGCAGTTTATTGGGCGGGGAGCAGTTCTTC. The encoded protein is CASSLLGGEQFF.